One and the same sample provided the 2 T cell receptor beta chains below, sequenced in a study of blood T cell repertoires in COVID-19. Assay used: immunoSEQ multiplex PCR; TCRdb lists only in-frame clones, some missing. The sample yields 210,000 or so clones, about nine tenths seen once. The sequenced sample was peripheral blood. The receptors were sampled from a man aged 35-49 years with acute or convalescent COVID-19.

This chain links TRBV5-1 with TRBJ1-1; no clear D gene. Trimming took 4 bases from V and 1 from J, leaving 5 bases between them. The CDR3 sequence is 12 residues long. The germline V gene has CDR1 SGHRS and CDR2 YFSETQ. The CDR3 here is CASSEENTEAFF. The CDR3 coding sequence is TGCGCCAGCAGCGAGGAGAACACTGAAGCTTTCTTT.

The chain has TRBV6-5 and TRBJ2-7; possibly TRBD1 for D (6 bases). CDR1 and CDR2 (germline): MNHEY, SVGAGI. Trimming took off 2 bases at V and 5 bases at J, with 13 bases between the two ends. The CDR3 length is 14 residues. CDR3 sequence reads: CASSYQGSRHEQYF. The CDR3 DNA follows: TGTGCCAGCAGTTACCAGGGGTCCAGGCACGAGCAGTACTTC.